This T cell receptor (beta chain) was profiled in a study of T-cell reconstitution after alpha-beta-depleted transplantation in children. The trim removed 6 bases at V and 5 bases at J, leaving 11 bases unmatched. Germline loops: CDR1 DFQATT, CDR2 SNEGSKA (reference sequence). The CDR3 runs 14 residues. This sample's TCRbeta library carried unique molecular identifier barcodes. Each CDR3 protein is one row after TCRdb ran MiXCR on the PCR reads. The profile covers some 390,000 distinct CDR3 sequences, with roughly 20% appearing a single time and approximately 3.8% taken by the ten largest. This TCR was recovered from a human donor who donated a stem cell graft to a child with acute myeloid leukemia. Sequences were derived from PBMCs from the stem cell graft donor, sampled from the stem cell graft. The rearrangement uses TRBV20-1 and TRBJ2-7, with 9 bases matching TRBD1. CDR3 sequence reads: CSAPSPGQGNEQYF. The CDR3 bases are TGCAGTGCGCCTTCCCCGGGACAGGGTAACGAGCAGTACTTC.